These T cell receptor beta chains were read from a single sample in a study of blood T cell repertoires in COVID-19. The protocol was immunoSEQ multiplex PCR, while the TCRdb copy is restricted to in-frame clones and leaves out a portion. This sample has about 18,000 clones, with nearly 90% found just once. The source material was peripheral blood. Every receptor here comes from a man aged 60 to 69 with active COVID-19. The CDR3 runs from the conserved cysteine through the conserved F or W. The order of the fields is CDR3 length, V gene, CDR3 protein.

length: 15; V: TRBV19; CDR3: CASSWGGDMNTEAFF
length: 15; V: TRBV2; CDR3: CASRMSGGGWDIQYF
length: 16; V: TRBV3-1/TRBV3-2; CDR3: CASSPSKGREGEKLFF
length: 16; V: TRBV5-6; CDR3: CASSLRQGALFTEAFF
length: 16; V: TRBV11-2; CDR3: CASSTKTGGGNTEAFF
length: 16; V: TRBV3-1/TRBV3-2; CDR3: CASSQDFGKVRETQYF
length: 17; V: TRBV9; CDR3: CASSPRGSESSGNTIYF
length: 14; V: TRBV5-1; CDR3: CASSSDRGTHEQYF
length: 15; V: TRBV11-2; CDR3: CASSSGGYPNTEAFF
length: 13; V: TRBV13; CDR3: CASSSTAYNEQFF
length: 15; V: TRBV6-1; CDR3: CASSDVRQGTEELFF
length: 17; V: TRBV19; CDR3: CASSIIRAGGRADTQYF
length: 16; V: TRBV11-3; CDR3: CASSLAVGSRYNEQFF
length: 13; V: TRBV7-8; CDR3: CASSRPRADTQYF
length: 15; V: TRBV15; CDR3: CATSRLDRGWTEAFF
length: 18; V: TRBV24-1; CDR3: CATSDLSPSGSSYNEQFF
length: 16; V: TRBV7-2; CDR3: CASSLGQGGDSGELFF
length: 15; V: TRBV23-1; CDR3: CASTPRGVAKNIQYF
length: 15; V: TRBV3-1/TRBV3-2; CDR3: CASSPRDFFVGGYTF
length: 15; V: TRBV6-4; CDR3: CASSLESSYNSPLHF
length: 15; V: TRBV27; CDR3: CATGMLEPSPGELFF
length: 15; V: TRBV2; CDR3: CASSPLGGGRNTIYF
length: 16; V: TRBV18; CDR3: CASSPRGTGRSYEQYF
length: 15; V: TRBV4-3; CDR3: CASSQGLAGSHEQFF
length: 15; V: TRBV25-1; CDR3: CASSEFGGGGETQYF
length: 13; V: TRBV29-1; CDR3: CSVEDIAGQPQHF
length: 12; V: TRBV2; CDR3: CASSALGFEQYF
length: 14; V: TRBV14; CDR3: CASSPDRGGSGYTF
length: 13; V: TRBV7-3; CDR3: CASSLHREETQYF
length: 15; V: TRBV19; CDR3: CASIPGGAGANVLTF
length: 15; V: TRBV7-2; CDR3: CASSLGQGWDEKLFF
length: 20; V: TRBV11-3; CDR3: CASSLARLARYGFGAYEQYF
length: 15; V: TRBV5-6; CDR3: CASSWTGGPNSPLHF
length: 16; V: TRBV6-1; CDR3: CASSEGTAFSSYEQYF
length: 17; V: TRBV2; CDR3: CASSASGGVAGGYEQYF
length: 14; V: TRBV5-1; CDR3: CASSWGGSYNEQFF
length: 14; V: TRBV5-1; CDR3: CASSPTGTGTEAFF
length: 13; V: TRBV18; CDR3: CASSPSRDTEAFF
length: 14; V: TRBV5-1; CDR3: CASSLDSGHTEAFF
length: 15; V: TRBV5-1; CDR3: CASRPLAGVSYEQYF
length: 14; V: TRBV9; CDR3: CASSVEPATDTQYF
length: 15; V: TRBV6-6; CDR3: CASSSRGQGGEKLFF
length: 15; V: TRBV2; CDR3: CASSGRGQVRETQYF
length: 13; V: TRBV12-5; CDR3: CASGQGQGYGYTF
length: 13; V: TRBV29-1; CDR3: CSARQGAMYEQYF
length: 13; V: TRBV13; CDR3: CASSFERGGEQYF
length: 13; V: TRBV19; CDR3: CASSKDRAYEQYF
length: 15; V: TRBV2; CDR3: CASSLAGGPHNEQFF
length: 14; V: TRBV19; CDR3: CASTSWGEEAPLHF
length: 14; V: TRBV5-6; CDR3: CASSPPWRTDTQYF
length: 14; V: TRBV5-6; CDR3: CASSLVGQGYGYTF
length: 16; V: TRBV5-6; CDR3: CASSLRFKGRRNEQFF
length: 17; V: TRBV2; CDR3: CASSYSLDRSSSYEQYF
length: 18; V: TRBV24-1; CDR3: CATSDPRTGQGRRETQYF